A single sample gave rise to the 2 T cell receptor beta chains below, sequenced in a study of OX40 agonist ivuxolimab in advanced cancers. Here immunoSEQ multiplex PCR was the method, and the copy in TCRdb shows in-frame clones only, minus some. The data contain approximately 19,000 clones, about 86% of them singletons. This sample comprised CD4+ or CD8+ T cells sorted from blood, obtained in a trial of the OX40 agonist ivuxolimab. Receptors were obtained from an adult with an advanced solid tumor such as melanoma, head and neck, liver or kidney cancer.

The chain recombines TRBV2 with TRBJ1-1, with D unclear. The V end was cut by 3 bases, the J end by 0 bases, with 14 bases between. Germline V gene sequence: CDR1 SNHLY, CDR2 FYNNEI. This CDR3 has 16 amino acids. The CDR3 region is CASSERGDFMNTEAFF. The CDR3 DNA is TGTGCCAGCAGTGAGCGCGGGGATTTCATGAACACTGAAGCTTTCTTT. Based on the CDR3 plus reference TRBV2 and TRBJ1-1, the full variable domain is EPEVTQTPSHQVTQMGQEVILRCVPISNHLYFYWYRQILGQKVEFLVSFYNNEISEKSEIFDDQFSVERPDGSNFTLKIRSTKLEDSAMYFCASSERGDFMNTEAFFGQGTRLTVV.

This clone was found once. The chain is built from TRBV7-9 and TRBJ2-5; the match to TRBD2 covers 10 bases. The CDR3 length is 15 residues. Germline CDR1 and CDR2: SEHNR and FQNEAQ (reference sequence). V was pared by 5 bases and J by 4 bases, with 7 bases of the junction left unmatched. The CDR3 coding sequence is TGTGCCAGCAGCGCGCTAGCGGGAGTCGGAGAGACCCAGTACTTC. Translation: CASSALAGVGETQYF. Combining the CDR3 with reference TRBV7-9 and TRBJ2-5 gives the whole variable domain DTGVSQNPRHKITKRGQNVTFRCDPISEHNRLYWYRQTLGQGPEFLTYFQNEAQLEKSRLLSDRFSAERPKGSFSTLEIQRTEQGDSAMYLCASSALAGVGETQYFGPGTRLLVL.